A single sample is the source of the 23 T cell receptor beta chains below, sequenced in a study of blood T cells in healthy people across ages. A second PCR of 7 to 11 cycles used a sample-barcoded 5' primer and a J-beta primer mix. TCRdb reprocessed the 5' RACE reads via MiXCR and lists one record per CDR3 protein. The table includes more than 1.4 million distinct CDR3 sequences, about 40% detected once. The specimen sequenced was blood. Receptors originate from a woman aged 18-29 years in good health.

The gene calls are TRBV18 and TRBJ2-3, with TRBD2 identical over 13 bases. This CDR3 is 16 amino acids long. Per the germline V gene, CDR1 is KGHSH and CDR2 is LQKENI. Trimming took 4 bases from V and 5 from J; bases not matched to a gene: 6. The CDR3 loop reads CASSLGLAGVGDTQYF. The CDR3 nucleotides are TGTGCCAGCTCACTCGGACTAGCGGGAGTGGGAGATACGCAGTATTTT.

The chain couples TRBV2 to TRBJ1-2; D might be TRBD1 (6 bases). Germline CDR1 reads SNHLY; CDR2 reads FYNNEI. The CDR3 is made up of 14 amino acids. Between the trimmed V and J ends, which lost 5 bases and 2 bases, there was a span of 12 bases. CDR3 protein: CASSPRGQNYGYTF. DNA of the CDR3: TGTGCCAGCAGTCCAAGAGGACAGAACTATGGCTACACCTTC.

This chain uses TRBV6-2 or TRBV6-3 with TRBJ1-2; the D is unclear. V shed 2 bases and J shed 0 bases, with 16 bases lying between them. Germline lookup yields CDR1 MNHEY and CDR2 SVGEGT. The CDR3 contains 17 residues. CDR3 in DNA: TGTGCCAGCAGTTACCCGAGCGGTTCTACTACTAACTATGGCTACACCTTC. It yields the protein CASSYPSGSTTNYGYTF.

This clonotype was seen a single time. V and J are TRBV4-1 and TRBJ1-4, with D tentatively TRBD1 (6 bases). V was shortened by 4 bases and J by 3 bases, with 15 bases between the two germline ends. CDR3 length: 16 residues. CDR1 and CDR2 (germline): MGHRA, YSYEKL. The CDR3 protein is CASSPQGGVSNEKLFF. DNA of the CDR3: TGCGCCAGCAGCCCACAGGGTGGAGTCTCTAATGAAAAACTGTTTTTT.

The chain uses TRBV15 and TRBJ2-1, with 9 bases matching TRBD2. The germline gives CDR1 LNHNV, CDR2 YYDKDF (reference sequence). Trimming took 0 bases from V and 10 from J; bases not matched to a gene: 4. The CDR3 spans 14 residues. CDR3 nucleotides: TGTGCCACCAGCAGAGACTCGGCGGGAGGGGAGCAGTTCTTC. This gives the protein CATSRDSAGGEQFF.

This chain joins TRBV28 and TRBJ1-1; 9 bases align to TRBD1. Germline V gives CDR1 MDHEN, CDR2 SYDVKM. CDR3 length: 15 residues. Unmatched junction bases numbered 7, after V lost 5 bases and J lost 3 bases. CDR3 DNA sequence: TGTGCCAGCAGTACAAAACGACAGGGGGACACTGAAGCTTTCTTT. Translated, it gives CASSTKRQGDTEAFF.

The rearrangement joins TRBV6-5 to TRBJ2-4, with unresolved D. Near its end, the DNA agrees better with TRBJ2-5, so the J call may be wrong. The CDR3 is made up of 13 amino acids. CDR1 MNHEY and CDR2 SVGAGI come from the germline V gene. The CDR3: CASSSDLGETQYF. The DNA for the CDR3 is TGTGCCAGCAGCTCAGACTTGGGAGAGACCCAGTACTTC.

The gene calls are TRBV9 and TRBJ1-1, with 7 bases matching TRBD1. Germline trimming cut 3 bases from V and 2 bases from J; bases unmatched to any gene: 4. Looked up from germline, CDR1 is SGDLS and CDR2 is YYNGEE. CDR3 length: 14 residues. DNA of the CDR3: TGTGCCAGCAGCGAAGGGGGCTTAAACACTGAAGCTTTCTTT. Residues: CASSEGGLNTEAFF.

This clonotype was counted only a few times. The V call is TRBV5-1, the J call TRBJ2-1; 11 bases are a match to TRBD2. The germline gives CDR1 SGHRS, CDR2 YFSETQ. V lost 0 bases and J lost 7; bases outside the gene matches: 9. The CDR3 loop spans 17 amino acids. The CDR3 bases are TGCGCCAGCAGCTTGGCCCTTACTAGCGGGGGAGAGAATGAGCAGTTCTTC. Its translation is CASSLALTSGGENEQFF. Based on the CDR3 plus reference TRBV5-1 and TRBJ2-1, the full variable domain is KAGVTQTPRYLIKTRGQQVTLSCSPISGHRSVSWYQQTPGQGLQFLFEYFSETQRNKGNFPGRFSGRQFSNSRSEMNVSTLELGDSALYLCASSLALTSGGENEQFFGPGTRLTVL.

This clonotype was seen many times. The chain combines TRBV7-2 with TRBJ2-7; D gene ambiguous. Trimming pared 5 bases from V and 2 bases from J, leaving 7 bases between. This CDR3 comprises 12 residues. Germline V CDR1 and CDR2: SGHTA, FQGNSA. CDR3 sequence (DNA): TGTGCCAGCAGCCCGCGTACCTACGAGCAGTACTTC. As protein: CASSPRTYEQYF.

This clonotype was seen a few times. The V and J genes are TRBV4-1 and TRBJ1-2; perhaps TRBD1 as D (5 bases). In germline, CDR1 is MGHRA, CDR2 YSYEKL. The ends were cut back, 0 bases at V and 5 bases at J, with 13 bases in the middle. The CDR3 runs 15 residues. The CDR3 sequence is CASSQEKGPRYGYTF. The CDR3 DNA reads as TGCGCCAGCAGCCAAGAGAAGGGACCCCGATATGGCTACACCTTC.

This chain joins TRBV6-2 or TRBV6-3 and TRBJ2-7, with D hard to call. CDR1 MNHEY and CDR2 SVGEGT come from the germline V gene. The CDR3 is 12 residues long. Trimming left V 7 bases short and J 3 bases short, with 10 bases between. CDR3 DNA sequence: TGTGCCAGCACCAAGGCCAGCTACGAGCAGTACTTC. It is translated as CASTKASYEQYF.

The chain links TRBV20-1 to TRBJ1-5, with D possibly TRBD1 on 5 matching bases. V was trimmed by 2 bases and J by 4 bases, leaving 15 bases between them. Germline values: CDR1 DFQATT, CDR2 SNEGSKA (reference sequence). The CDR3 covers 15 residues. The CDR3 loop reads CSARRGTQENQPQHF. The CDR3 bases are TGCAGTGCTAGAAGAGGGACGCAGGAAAATCAGCCCCAGCATTTT.

This CDR3 is CAWGAGTSTNEKLFF. CDR3 DNA sequence: TGTGCCTGGGGGGCAGGAACCTCAACTAATGAAAAACTGTTTTTT. V gene TRBV30 combines with J gene TRBJ1-4; maybe TRBD1 (5 bases). This CDR3 contains 15 residues. Germline values: CDR1 GTSNPN, CDR2 SVGIG (reference sequence). The V gene lost 5 bases and the J gene lost 0 bases, with 13 bases spanning the gap.

The chain is built from TRBV3-1 and TRBJ2-1; D may be TRBD2 (6 bases). Germline V gives CDR1 LGHDT, CDR2 YNNKEL (reference sequence). The CDR3 runs 14 residues. Deletions cut 1 base from V and 7 bases from J, with 11 bases between. The CDR3 protein is CASSQAAGGNEQFF. The CDR3 coding sequence is TGTGCCAGCAGCCAAGCTGCCGGGGGAAATGAGCAGTTCTTC.

Only a few counts were recorded for this clonotype. The V gene is TRBV10-2, the J gene TRBJ1-4; D gene uncertain. There are 15 residues in the CDR3. Germline assignment: CDR1 WSHSY and CDR2 SAAADI. V gave up 8 bases and J gave up 1 base, with 14 bases separating them. Here the CDR3 reads CASSRGHLTNEKLFF. In DNA form, the CDR3 reads TGCGCCAGCTCTCGGGGTCACCTAACTAATGAAAAACTGTTTTTT.

This rearrangement joins TRBV10-3 to TRBJ2-1; TRBD2 agrees at 11 bases. The CDR3 length is 18 residues. Germline CDR1 is ENHRY and CDR2 is SYGVKD. V trimming: 6 bases; J trimming: 7 bases; junction bases outside the gene matches: 17. CDR3 amino acids: CAIRGSGTSGQSPNEQFF. CDR3 nucleotide sequence: TGTGCCATCAGAGGCTCCGGGACTAGCGGACAGAGTCCTAATGAGCAGTTCTTC.

The rearrangement joins TRBV15 to TRBJ1-2; D not certain. The CDR3 covers 16 residues. Germline CDR1 and CDR2: LNHNV and YYDKDF (reference sequence). The V end was cut by 0 bases, the J end by 4 bases, with 15 bases between. In DNA, the CDR3 is TGTGCCACCAGCAGAGATCAACCATCATTTAGCTATGGCTACACCTTC. Translated: CATSRDQPSFSYGYTF.

The rearrangement joins TRBV14 to TRBJ1-1; D remains ambiguous. V shed 3 bases and J shed 1 base, with 6 bases lying between them. Germline CDR1 SGHDN, CDR2 FVKESK. CDR3 size: 13 residues. The CDR3: CASSQSTNTEAFF. The CDR3 coding sequence is TGTGCCAGCAGCCAGTCTACGAACACTGAAGCTTTCTTT.

The chain employs TRBV6-2 or TRBV6-3 and TRBJ2-7, with 13 bases lining up with TRBD2. Germline CDR1 MNHEY, CDR2 SVGEGT. The ends lost 6 bases at V and 1 base at J; junction bases unmatched: 12. This CDR3 has 18 amino acids. CDR3: CASSQGLAGNPGSYEQYF. Written as DNA, the CDR3 is TGTGCCAGCAGCCAGGGACTAGCGGGAAATCCGGGTTCCTACGAGCAGTACTTC.

This clonotype was seen more than once but under ten times. The chain carries TRBV4-2 and TRBJ2-3; D is unclear. Germline values: CDR1 LGHNA, CDR2 YNFKEQ. CDR3 length: 16 amino acids. The germline V and J ends were trimmed by 1 base and 2 bases, with 13 bases remaining between them. The CDR3 bases are TGTGCCAGCAGCCAAGGGAACAGTGCCCTCACAGATACGCAGTATTTT. Translated, it gives CASSQGNSALTDTQYF.

This clonotype was counted ten times or more. The CDR3 here is CSVESPREAEQFF. The DNA for the CDR3 is TGCAGCGTTGAAAGCCCGCGGGAGGCTGAGCAGTTCTTC. The rearrangement joins TRBV29-1 to TRBJ2-1; 8 nucleotides match TRBD2. The V gene's germline CDR1 is SQVTM and CDR2 ANQGSEA. The CDR3 runs 13 residues. V dropped 2 bases and J dropped 9; count of bases not matched to a gene: 6.

This sequence joins TRBV20-1 and TRBJ2-1, with a possible D match to TRBD2 (6 bases). Per germline, CDR1 DFQATT and CDR2 SNEGSKA (reference sequence). The CDR3 totals 15 residues. V was shortened by 1 base and J by 0 bases, with 10 bases between the two germline ends. The CDR3 loop is CSARGLGGSYNEQFF. As DNA, the CDR3 is TGCAGTGCTAGAGGATTGGGGGGCTCCTACAATGAGCAGTTCTTC.